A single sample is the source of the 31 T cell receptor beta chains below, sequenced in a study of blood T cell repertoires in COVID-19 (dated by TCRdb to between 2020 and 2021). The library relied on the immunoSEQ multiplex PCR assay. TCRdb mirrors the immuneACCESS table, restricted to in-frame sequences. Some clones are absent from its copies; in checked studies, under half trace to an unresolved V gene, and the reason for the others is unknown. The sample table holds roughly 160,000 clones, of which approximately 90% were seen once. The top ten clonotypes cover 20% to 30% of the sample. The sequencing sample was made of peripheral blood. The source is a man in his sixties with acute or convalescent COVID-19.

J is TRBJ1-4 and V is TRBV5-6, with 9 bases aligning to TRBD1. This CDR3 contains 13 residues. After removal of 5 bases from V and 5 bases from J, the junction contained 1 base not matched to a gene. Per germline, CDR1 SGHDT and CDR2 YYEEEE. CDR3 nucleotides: TGTGCCAGCAGTACAGGGGGCAATGAAAAACTGTTTTTT. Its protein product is CASSTGGNEKLFF.

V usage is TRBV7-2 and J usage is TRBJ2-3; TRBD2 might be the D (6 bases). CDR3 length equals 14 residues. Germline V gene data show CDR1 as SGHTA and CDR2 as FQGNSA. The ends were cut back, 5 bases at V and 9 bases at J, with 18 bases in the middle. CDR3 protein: CASSPARTKVTQYF. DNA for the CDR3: TGTGCCAGCAGCCCCGCCCGGACTAAAGTGACGCAGTATTTT.

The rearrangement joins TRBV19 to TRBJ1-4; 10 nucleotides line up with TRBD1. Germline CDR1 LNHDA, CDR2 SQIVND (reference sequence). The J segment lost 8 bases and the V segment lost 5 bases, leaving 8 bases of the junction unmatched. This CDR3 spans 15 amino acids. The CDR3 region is CASSFRDRGGEKLFF. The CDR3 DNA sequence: TGTGCCAGTAGTTTCCGGGACAGGGGCGGAGAAAAACTGTTTTTT.

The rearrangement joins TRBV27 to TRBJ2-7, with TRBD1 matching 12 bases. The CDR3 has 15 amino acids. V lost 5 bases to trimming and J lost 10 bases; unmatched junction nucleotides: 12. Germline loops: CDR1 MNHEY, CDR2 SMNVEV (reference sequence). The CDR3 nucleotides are TGTGCCAGCAGTCACCGGGACAGGGGGCCGGCCGCCCAGTACGTC. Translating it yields CASSHRDRGPAAQYV.

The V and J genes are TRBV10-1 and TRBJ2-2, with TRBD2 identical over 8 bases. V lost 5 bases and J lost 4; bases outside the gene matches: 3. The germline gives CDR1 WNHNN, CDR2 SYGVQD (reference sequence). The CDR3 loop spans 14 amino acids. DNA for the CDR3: TGCGCCAGCAGTACCGGGACTAGCACCGGGGAGCTGTTTTTT. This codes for CASSTGTSTGELFF.

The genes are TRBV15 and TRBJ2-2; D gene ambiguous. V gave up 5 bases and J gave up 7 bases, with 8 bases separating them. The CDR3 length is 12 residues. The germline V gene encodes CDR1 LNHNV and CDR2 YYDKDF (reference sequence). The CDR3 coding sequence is TGTGCCACCAGCCGTACGGTCGGGGAGCTGTTTTTT. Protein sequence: CATSRTVGELFF.

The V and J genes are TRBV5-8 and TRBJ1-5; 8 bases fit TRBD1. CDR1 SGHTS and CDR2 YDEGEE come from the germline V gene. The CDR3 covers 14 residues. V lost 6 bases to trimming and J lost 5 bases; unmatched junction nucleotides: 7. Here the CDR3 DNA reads TGTGCCAGCACCTACAGGGGGTTCGATCAGCCCCAGCATTTT. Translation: CASTYRGFDQPQHF.

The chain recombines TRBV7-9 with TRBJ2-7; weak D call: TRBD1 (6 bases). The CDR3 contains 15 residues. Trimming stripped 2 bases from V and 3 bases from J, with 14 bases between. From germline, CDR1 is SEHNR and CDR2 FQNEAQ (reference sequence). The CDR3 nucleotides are TGTGCCAGCAGCTTATCAGGGGCCGGTTTCTACGAGCAGTACGTC. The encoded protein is CASSLSGAGFYEQYV.

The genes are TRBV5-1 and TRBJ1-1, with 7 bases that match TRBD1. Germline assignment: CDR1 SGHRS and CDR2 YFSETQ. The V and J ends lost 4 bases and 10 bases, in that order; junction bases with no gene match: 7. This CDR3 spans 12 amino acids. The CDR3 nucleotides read TGCGCCAGCAGCCACGACAGGGAACGAGCTTTCTTT. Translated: CASSHDRERAFF.

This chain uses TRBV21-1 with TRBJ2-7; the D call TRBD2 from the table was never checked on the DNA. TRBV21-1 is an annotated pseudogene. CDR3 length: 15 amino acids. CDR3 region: CASSKGERWSYEQYV. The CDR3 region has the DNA TGTGCCAGCAGCAAAGGGGAGCGGTGGTCCTACGAGCAGTACGTC.

The CDR3 DNA is TGTGCCAGCAGCCCGTGGACAGACTTGGAAGGCTACACCTTC. Translating gives CASSPWTDLEGYTF. The chain uses TRBV11-3 and TRBJ1-2, with D possibly being TRBD1 (6 bases). V was cut by 5 bases and J by 8 bases, with 18 bases left in between. Germline V gives CDR1 SGHNT, CDR2 YENEEA. The CDR3 loop spans 14 amino acids.

The CDR3 spells CASSPRLRSSYNEQFF. The CDR3 coding sequence is TGTGCCAGCAGCCCGCGACTCCGCTCCTCCTACAATGAGCAGTTCTTC. This sequence joins TRBV9 and TRBJ2-1, with unresolved D. The V end lost 4 bases, the J end lost 0 bases, and 14 bases lay between the germline ends. This CDR3 has 16 amino acids. In germline, CDR1 is SGDLS, CDR2 YYNGEE.

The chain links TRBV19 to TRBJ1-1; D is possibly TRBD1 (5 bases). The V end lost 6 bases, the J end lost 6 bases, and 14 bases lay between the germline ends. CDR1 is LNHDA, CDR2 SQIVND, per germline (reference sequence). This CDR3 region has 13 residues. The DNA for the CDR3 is TGTGCCAGTAGCCCCGGGCAGGGCGCTGAAGCTTTCTTT. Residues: CASSPGQGAEAFF.

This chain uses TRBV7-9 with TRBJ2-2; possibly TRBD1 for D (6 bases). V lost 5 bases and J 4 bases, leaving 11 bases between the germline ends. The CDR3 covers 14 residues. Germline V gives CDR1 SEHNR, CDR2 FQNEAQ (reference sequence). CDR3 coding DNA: TGTGCCAGCAGCCTCGGGACATCCACCGGGGAGCTGTTTTTT. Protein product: CASSLGTSTGELFF.

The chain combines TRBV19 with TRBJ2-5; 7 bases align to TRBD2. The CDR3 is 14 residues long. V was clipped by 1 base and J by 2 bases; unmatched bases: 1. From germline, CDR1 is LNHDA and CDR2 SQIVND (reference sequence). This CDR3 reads CASSIGGGQETQYF. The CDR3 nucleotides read TGTGCCAGTAGTATAGGCGGGGGTCAAGAGACCCAGTACTTC.

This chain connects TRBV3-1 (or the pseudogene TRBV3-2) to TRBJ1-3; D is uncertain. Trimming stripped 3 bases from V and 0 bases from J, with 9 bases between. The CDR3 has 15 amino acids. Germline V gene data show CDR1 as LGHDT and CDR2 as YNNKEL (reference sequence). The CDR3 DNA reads TGTGCCAGCAGCCAGAACCGGGGCTCTGGAAACACCATATATTTT. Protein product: CASSQNRGSGNTIYF.

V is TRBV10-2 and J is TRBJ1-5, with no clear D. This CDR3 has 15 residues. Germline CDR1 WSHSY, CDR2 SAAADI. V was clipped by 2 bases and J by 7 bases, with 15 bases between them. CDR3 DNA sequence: TGCGCCAGCAGTGAGATCGGGTTCGTTTTCCAGCCCCAGCATTTT. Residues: CASSEIGFVFQPQHF.

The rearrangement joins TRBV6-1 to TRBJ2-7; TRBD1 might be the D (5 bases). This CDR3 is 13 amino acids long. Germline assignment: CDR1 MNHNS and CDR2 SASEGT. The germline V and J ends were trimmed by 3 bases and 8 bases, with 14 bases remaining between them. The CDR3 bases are TGTGCCAGCAGTGAGTCGACTCTGGGGCAGCAGTACGTC. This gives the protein CASSESTLGQQYV.

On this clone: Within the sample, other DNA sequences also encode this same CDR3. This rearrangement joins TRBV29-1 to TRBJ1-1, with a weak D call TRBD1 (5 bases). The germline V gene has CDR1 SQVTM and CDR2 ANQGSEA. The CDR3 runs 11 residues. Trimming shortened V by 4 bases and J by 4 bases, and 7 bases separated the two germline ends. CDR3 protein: CSVARGTEAFF. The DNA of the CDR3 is TGCAGCGTTGCAAGGGGCACTGAAGCTTTCTTT.

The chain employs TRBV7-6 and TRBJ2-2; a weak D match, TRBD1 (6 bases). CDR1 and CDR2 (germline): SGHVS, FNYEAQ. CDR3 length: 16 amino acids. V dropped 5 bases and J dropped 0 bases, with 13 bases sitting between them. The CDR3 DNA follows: TGTGCCAGCAGCCCAAGGACAGCCCCGAACACCGGGGAGCTGTTTTTT. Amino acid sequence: CASSPRTAPNTGELFF.

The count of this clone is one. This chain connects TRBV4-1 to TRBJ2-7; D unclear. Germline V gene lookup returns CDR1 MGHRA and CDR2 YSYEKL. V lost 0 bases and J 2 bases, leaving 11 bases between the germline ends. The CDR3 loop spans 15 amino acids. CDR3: CASSQESTRTYEQYV. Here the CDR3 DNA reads TGCGCCAGCAGCCAAGAATCTACGCGGACCTACGAGCAGTACGTC.

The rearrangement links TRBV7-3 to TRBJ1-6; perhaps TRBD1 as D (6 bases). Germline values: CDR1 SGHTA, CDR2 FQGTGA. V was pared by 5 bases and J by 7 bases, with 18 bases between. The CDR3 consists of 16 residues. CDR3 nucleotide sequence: TGTGCCAGCAGCCTAAACTCTCGGACAGCGAATTCACCCCTCCACTTT. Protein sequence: CASSLNSRTANSPLHF. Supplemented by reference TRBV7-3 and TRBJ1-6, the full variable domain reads GAGVSQTPSNKVTEKGKYVELRCDPISGHTALYWYRQSLGQGPEFLIYFQGTGAADDSGLPNDRFFAVRPEGSVSTLKIQRTERGDSAVYLCASSLNSRTANSPLHFGNGTRLTVT.

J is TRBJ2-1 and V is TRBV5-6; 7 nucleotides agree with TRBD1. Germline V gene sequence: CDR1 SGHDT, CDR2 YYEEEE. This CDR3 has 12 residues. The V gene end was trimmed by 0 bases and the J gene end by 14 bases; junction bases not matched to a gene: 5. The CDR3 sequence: CASSLGQGGKFF. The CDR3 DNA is TGTGCCAGCAGCTTGGGACAGGGCGGAAAGTTCTTC.

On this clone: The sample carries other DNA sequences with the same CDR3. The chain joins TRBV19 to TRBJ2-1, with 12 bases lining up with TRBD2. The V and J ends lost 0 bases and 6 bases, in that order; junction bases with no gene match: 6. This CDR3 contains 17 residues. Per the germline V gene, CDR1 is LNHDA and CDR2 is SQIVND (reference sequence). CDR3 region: CASSIDLTSGRSNEQFF. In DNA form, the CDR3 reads TGTGCCAGTAGTATAGATCTTACTAGCGGGAGGTCCAATGAGCAGTTCTTC.

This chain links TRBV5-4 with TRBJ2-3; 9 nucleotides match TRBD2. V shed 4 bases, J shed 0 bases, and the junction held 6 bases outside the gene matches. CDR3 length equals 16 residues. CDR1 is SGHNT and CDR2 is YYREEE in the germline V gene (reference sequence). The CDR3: CASSERLAGSTDTQYF. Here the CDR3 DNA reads TGTGCCAGCAGCGAACGGCTAGCGGGGAGCACAGATACGCAGTATTTT. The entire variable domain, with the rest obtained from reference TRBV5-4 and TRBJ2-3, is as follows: ETGVTQSPTHLIKTRGQQVTLRCSSQSGHNTVSWYQQALGQGPQFIFQYYREEENGRGNFPPRFSGLQFPNYSSELNVNALELDDSALYLCASSERLAGSTDTQYFGPGTRLTVL.

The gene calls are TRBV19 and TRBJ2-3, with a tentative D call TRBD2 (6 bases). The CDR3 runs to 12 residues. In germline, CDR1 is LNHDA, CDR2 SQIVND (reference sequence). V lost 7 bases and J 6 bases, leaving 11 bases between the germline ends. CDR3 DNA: TGTGCCAGTAAAGGCGGGACGGATACGCAGTATTTT. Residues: CASKGGTDTQYF.

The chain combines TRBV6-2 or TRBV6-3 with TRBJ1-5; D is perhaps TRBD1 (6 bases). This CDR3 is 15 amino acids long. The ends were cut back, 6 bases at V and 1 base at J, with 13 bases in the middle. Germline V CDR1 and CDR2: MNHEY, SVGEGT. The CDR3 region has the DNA TGTGCCAGCAGCGACCCTGGACAGAGCAATCAGCCCCAGCATTTT. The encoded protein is CASSDPGQSNQPQHF.

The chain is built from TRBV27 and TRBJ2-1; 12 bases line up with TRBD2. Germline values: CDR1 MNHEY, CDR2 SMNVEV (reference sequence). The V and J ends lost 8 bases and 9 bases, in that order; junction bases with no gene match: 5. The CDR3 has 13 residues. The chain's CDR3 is CASSPSGRGEQFF. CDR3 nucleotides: TGTGCCAGCTCCCCTAGCGGGAGGGGTGAGCAGTTCTTC.

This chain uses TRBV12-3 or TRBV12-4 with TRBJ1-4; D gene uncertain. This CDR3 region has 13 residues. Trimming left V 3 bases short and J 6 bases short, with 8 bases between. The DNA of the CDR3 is TGTGCCAGCAGTTTTCGCGAGTATGAAAAACTGTTTTTT. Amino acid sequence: CASSFREYEKLFF.

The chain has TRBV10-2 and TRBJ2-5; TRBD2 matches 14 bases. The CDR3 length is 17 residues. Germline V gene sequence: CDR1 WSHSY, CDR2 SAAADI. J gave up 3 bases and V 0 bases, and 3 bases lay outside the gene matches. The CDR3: CASSESWGLAGEETQYF. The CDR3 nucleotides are TGCGCCAGCAGTGAGTCGTGGGGACTAGCGGGGGAAGAGACCCAGTACTTC.

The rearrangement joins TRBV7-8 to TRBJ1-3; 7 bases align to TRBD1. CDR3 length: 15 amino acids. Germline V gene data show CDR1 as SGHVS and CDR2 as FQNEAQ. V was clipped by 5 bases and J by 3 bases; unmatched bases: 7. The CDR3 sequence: CASSITGVDGNTIYF. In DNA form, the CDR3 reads TGTGCCAGCAGCATTACAGGGGTAGATGGAAACACCATATATTTT.